This entry features one T cell receptor beta chain sequence. What it recognizes is unknown. This entry belongs to a study of cytomegalovirus exposure and HLA in healthy donors. Findings of the study overall: According to a later analysis, most TCR beta chains associated with CMV appeared HLA-restricted. The authors reported that TCR beta sequences could predict HLA-A and HLA-B alleles. These predictions were accurate for most subjects in the first cohort. Sequencing artifact likely explains a cluster of highly shared sequence variants. The study listed under 200 cytomegalovirus-associated TCR beta chains.

Vbeta (60) and Jbeta (13) primers were used in the PCR. Measured with immunoSEQ multiplex PCR; TCRdb has only the in-frame clones, and not every one. The sample includes 100,000 to 150,000 clones, 75% to 90% of them seen just once. The CDR3 has 14 amino acids. Germline V CDR1 and CDR2: MNHEY, SVGAGI. V lost 5 bases to trimming and J lost 2 bases, with 10 bases between them. This chain links TRBV6-5 with TRBJ1-3; D is perhaps TRBD1 (6 bases). The TCR comes from a female donor in good health and CMV-seropositive. Sequencing input: PBMCs. CDR3 DNA: TGTGCCAGCAGTACTACAGGGCCTGGAAACACCATATATTTT. Amino acids: CASSTTGPGNTIYF.